This T cell receptor (beta chain) was captured by sequencing in a study of T cells in Graves' hyperthyroidism and ophthalmopathy. The wider study: It was at initial diagnosis, before any treatment, that peripheral blood was collected. General study findings and limits: By a 13 V-J model, ophthalmopathy was set apart from stable hyperthyroidism.

The germline V gene encodes CDR1 SNHLY and CDR2 FYNNEI. The length of the CDR3 is 14 residues. The ends lost 7 bases at V and 12 bases at J; junction bases unmatched: 15. The sample holds many counts of this clonotype. The antigen remains unidentified. Authors of the study amplified TCR beta CDR3 regions from RNA transcripts. RT-PCR in the first round (using the HTBI primer set) targeted the TCR CDR3. TCRdb redid the calling of the multiplex PCR reads with MiXCR, one entry per CDR3 protein. Here the sample spans 250,000 or so distinct CDR3 sequences, less than 15% being singletons. PBMCs came from 10 ml fresh peripheral blood.

The chain uses TRBV2 and TRBJ2-1; 7 bases are shared with TRBD2. Sequenced: blood. This clonotype originated in a woman in her forties with Graves' hyperthyroidism that later progressed to Graves' ophthalmopathy. The CDR3 reads CASKRASGTMGQFF. The CDR3, as DNA: TGTGCCAGCAAAAGGGCCAGCGGGACTATGGGGCAGTTCTTC.